A selection of T cell receptor beta chains follows, all from one sample in a study of control samples from healthy donors and cancer patients. Using immunoSEQ multiplex PCR, the repertoire was profiled, and TCRdb retains in-frame clones only, with some absent. The table lists more than 85,000 clones, about 90% of them singletons, with 2.5% in the top ten. Sequenced material: blood. These receptors came from a woman younger than 35 in good health. The CDR3 runs from the conserved cysteine through the conserved F or W.

V	J	CDR3
TRBV11-1	TRBJ2-2	CASSWSRGYTGELFF
TRBV2	TRBJ2-7	CASSEVPSFEQYF
TRBV11-2	TRBJ2-5	CASSYSGDSLTQYF
TRBV30	TRBJ1-6	CAWSLDRGGEANSPLHF
TRBV7-2	TRBJ2-1	CASSPGRYNEQFF
TRBV11-2	TRBJ2-7	CASSLVLNYEQYF
TRBV6-5	TRBJ2-1	CASSTTSGRNEQFF
TRBV24-1	TRBJ2-6	CATSDTGPSSSGANVLTF
TRBV5-1	TRBJ1-1	CASSLTEGNTEAFF
TRBV6-2/TRBV6-3	TRBJ1-2	CASSYVPDRAYGYTF
TRBV5-1	TRBJ1-1	CASSLGWGTGGYMNTEAFF
TRBV27	TRBJ1-2	CASSPTDRGYYGYTF
TRBV2	TRBJ1-2	CASRGAPTGYYGYTF